The table lists the clone carrying this TCR beta chain with many counts. An equimolar mix of two oligonucleotides served as the beta constant-region primer for TRBC1 and TRBC2. Four rounds of PCR amplified the ligated cDNA using nested alpha and beta constant-region primers plus SP2. TCRdb re-called the UMI-ligation and nested PCR reads with MiXCR, one entry per CDR3 protein. The repertoire holds more than 100,000 distinct CDR3 sequences, with about 36% as singletons. The record originates from a study of naive and memory T cell subsets. Germline-derived CDR1 and CDR2 are MNHNS and SASEGT. With 7 bases clipped from V and 3 bases from J, the junction kept 8 bases outside the gene matches. The CDR3 runs to 15 residues.

The chain carries TRBV6-1 and TRBJ2-1, with 8 bases identical to TRBD1. The sequenced sample consisted of central memory CD4+ T cells from blood. The source of this sequence is a human donor in good health. The CDR3 bases are TGTGCCAGCAACAGAGACAGGGGTCTCTACAATGAGCAGTTCTTC. Translation: CASNRDRGLYNEQFF.